Following are 25 T cell receptor beta chains from one sample sequenced in a study of T-cell memory formation after mild COVID-19. TCRdb recomputed calls from the 5' RACE reads with MiXCR, one row per CDR3 protein. The data contain roughly 240,000 distinct CDR3 sequences, 15% to 20% of them seen just once; the ten biggest clones take up 22%. The sample comprised PBMCs or a T cell subset sorted from them (not recorded which). The receptors were sampled from a young man who had mild COVID-19 (a few samples of this study predate the infection). Cell type and time point are not known.

This clonotype was picked up a small number of times. The chain links TRBV5-1 to TRBJ1-1, with D uncertain. The length of the CDR3 is 13 residues. CDR1 and CDR2 (germline): SGHRS, YFSETQ. With 4 bases removed from V and 0 bases from J, the gap between germline ends came to 7 bases. CDR3 nucleotides: TGCGCCAGCAGCCCGACCCTGAACACTGAAGCTTTCTTT. Its translation: CASSPTLNTEAFF.

The chain uses TRBV7-9 and TRBJ1-4, with D uncertain. This CDR3 spans 18 amino acids. Germline CDR1 reads SEHNR; CDR2 reads FQNEAQ (reference sequence). The ends were cut back, 3 bases at V and 0 bases at J, with 17 bases in the middle. In nucleotides, the CDR3 is TGTGCCAGCAGCTTCCTGAGCCCAGGCCCATCAACTAATGAAAAACTGTTTTTT. Protein product: CASSFLSPGPSTNEKLFF.

The chain is built from TRBV4-3 and TRBJ2-1; D might be TRBD1 or TRBD2, each matching 6 bases. V lost 5 bases, J lost 0 bases, and 11 bases lay in between. The CDR3 contains 15 residues. In germline, CDR1 is LGHNA, CDR2 YSLEER. The CDR3, as DNA: TGCGCCAGCAGCTGGGGGGCTGGCTCCTACAATGAGCAGTTCTTC. The encoded protein is CASSWGAGSYNEQFF.

J is TRBJ2-5 and V is TRBV29-1; either TRBD1 or TRBD2 may fit D (5 bases each). Germline assignment: CDR1 SQVTM and CDR2 ANQGSEA. Trimming removed 6 bases from V and 4 bases from J, with 15 bases in between. This CDR3 contains 13 residues. The CDR3 spells CSVPGPSGETQYF. CDR3 sequence (DNA): TGCAGCGTCCCGGGACCCTCGGGAGAGACCCAGTACTTC.

The chain has TRBV7-9 and TRBJ1-1; 8 bases are shared with TRBD1. Germline V gives CDR1 SEHNR, CDR2 FQNEAQ (reference sequence). The V and J ends lost 1 base and 3 bases, in that order; junction bases with no gene match: 4. This CDR3 is 15 amino acids long. This CDR3 is CASSLVVQGDTEAFF. CDR3 nucleotides: TGTGCCAGCAGCTTAGTGGTACAGGGGGACACTGAAGCTTTCTTT.

There are a few counts of this clonotype. The chain has TRBV12-3 or TRBV12-4 and TRBJ2-1, with 10 bases identical to TRBD2. CDR3 size: 14 residues. V was clipped by 5 bases and J by 9 bases; unmatched bases: 7. The CDR3 DNA follows: TGTGCCAGCAGTCTAAGCGGGGGGGCCGGTGAGCAGTTCTTC. It translates to CASSLSGGAGEQFF.

The sample holds a few counts of this clonotype. The chain links TRBV12-3 or TRBV12-4 to TRBJ2-2, with 7 bases matching TRBD1. Trimming at V came to 6 bases and at J to 5 bases, leaving 6 bases not matched to a gene. The CDR3 is made up of 14 amino acids. The CDR3 nucleotides read TGTGCCAGCAGAGCGACAGGGACAACCGGGGAGCTGTTTTTT. Translated: CASRATGTTGELFF.

The genes are TRBV29-1 and TRBJ2-7; TRBD1 matches at 8 bases. CDR3 length: 11 residues. The V gene end was trimmed by 5 bases and the J gene end by 5 bases; junction bases not matched to a gene: 2. Germline V CDR1 and CDR2: SQVTM, ANQGSEA. In DNA, the CDR3 is TGCAGCGTTACACAGGGGGACGAGCAGTACGTC. This encodes CSVTQGDEQYV.

The CDR3 loop is CASSPTGYTGELFF. CDR3 sequence (DNA): TGTGCCAGCAGTCCGACAGGGTACACCGGGGAGCTGTTTTTT. This sequence joins TRBV12-3 or TRBV12-4 and TRBJ2-2, with TRBD1 matching 7 bases. Losses at the gene ends were 5 bases for V and 3 bases for J; bases not matched to a gene: 3. The CDR3 covers 14 residues.

Many counts were recorded for this clonotype. The CDR3 protein is CASSYSLGPYQPQHF. The DNA of the CDR3 is TGTGCCAGCAGTTACTCTCTGGGACCCTATCAGCCCCAGCATTTT. The rearrangement joins TRBV6-2 or TRBV6-3 to TRBJ1-5, with D perhaps matching TRBD1 (5 bases). This CDR3 is built from 15 residues. Per germline, CDR1 MNHEY and CDR2 SVGEGT. Trimming left V 0 bases short and J 5 bases short, with 11 bases between.

The rearrangement joins TRBV10-3 to TRBJ2-1; TRBD1 matches 10 bases. The V segment lost 0 bases and the J segment 8 bases; nucleotides outside the gene matches: 10. The CDR3 spans 17 residues. Germline CDR1 and CDR2: ENHRY and SYGVKD. This chain's CDR3 is CAISESGQGFGIDEQFF. CDR3 nucleotide sequence: TGTGCCATCAGTGAGTCGGGACAGGGGTTCGGGATCGATGAGCAGTTCTTC.

This clonotype was found a few times. This rearrangement joins TRBV10-3 to TRBJ2-3; D gene ambiguous. V lost 8 bases and J 0 bases, leaving 9 bases between the germline ends. There are 13 residues in the CDR3. Germline assignment: CDR1 ENHRY and CDR2 SYGVKD. Here the CDR3 DNA reads TGTGCCATCTTGAGCAGGAGCACAGATACGCAGTATTTT. Amino acid sequence: CAILSRSTDTQYF.

This clonotype was seen more than once but under ten times. The chain combines TRBV9 with TRBJ2-1; 8 bases fit TRBD2. With V trimmed by 0 bases and J by 6 bases, 8 bases remained unmatched. CDR1 is SGDLS, CDR2 YYNGEE, per germline. The CDR3 is 16 residues long. CDR3 residues: CASSVVVLAGFNEQFF. The CDR3 bases are TGTGCCAGCAGCGTAGTGGTGTTAGCGGGATTCAATGAGCAGTTCTTC.

V gene TRBV2 combines with J gene TRBJ2-1; 8 nucleotides match TRBD2. Germline values: CDR1 SNHLY, CDR2 FYNNEI. The CDR3 runs 15 residues. V was clipped by 1 base and J by 4 bases; unmatched bases: 3. In DNA form, the CDR3 reads TGTGCCAGCAGTGAAGACGGGGGGGCATACAATGAGCAGTTCTTC. Encoded protein: CASSEDGGAYNEQFF. The full variable domain, with the rest looked up from reference TRBV2 and TRBJ2-1, is EPEVTQTPSHQVTQMGQEVILRCVPISNHLYFYWYRQILGQKVEFLVSFYNNEISEKSEIFDDQFSVERPDGSNFTLKIRSTKLEDSAMYFCASSEDGGAYNEQFFGPGTRLTVL.

There are a few counts of this clonotype. V and J are TRBV7-6 and TRBJ2-1; D perhaps matches TRBD2 (6 bases). This CDR3 region has 16 residues. Germline V gene sequence: CDR1 SGHVS, CDR2 FNYEAQ. Trimming took 2 bases from V and 3 from J, leaving 14 bases between them. CDR3 sequence (DNA): TGTGCCAGCAGCTTAAACCCGGGGGAGGACTACAATGAGCAGTTCTTC. Protein sequence: CASSLNPGEDYNEQFF.

This clonotype was counted once. The chain combines TRBV28 with TRBJ1-4, with D unclear. V dropped 4 bases and J dropped 0 bases, with 21 bases sitting between them. Germline-derived CDR1 and CDR2 are MDHEN and SYDVKM. The CDR3 is 19 amino acids. The CDR3: CASSSSYQDVDATNEKLFF. CDR3 coding DNA: TGTGCCAGCAGTTCTAGTTACCAGGACGTTGATGCAACTAATGAAAAACTGTTTTTT.

This clonotype was counted only a few times. This chain links TRBV12-3 or TRBV12-4 with TRBJ1-5, with a weak D call TRBD1 (6 bases). The CDR3 consists of 14 residues. V shed 5 bases and J shed 7 bases, with 15 bases lying between them. The CDR3 bases are TGTGCCAGCAGTCCACAGGGAATCCAGCAGCCCCAGCATTTT. Translation: CASSPQGIQQPQHF.

V and J are TRBV7-2 and TRBJ2-2; 8 bases fit TRBD1. Trimming at V came to 7 bases and at J to 7 bases, leaving 14 bases not matched to a gene. This CDR3 is built from 16 residues. Germline loops: CDR1 SGHTA, CDR2 FQGNSA. This CDR3 is CASILSGGHLVGELFF. The CDR3 DNA follows: TGTGCCAGCATCCTCTCAGGGGGCCATTTGGTCGGGGAGCTGTTTTTT.

The V and J genes are TRBV7-7 and TRBJ2-1; 10 bases match TRBD1. The length of the CDR3 is 13 residues. The germline gives CDR1 SSHAT, CDR2 FNYEAQ (reference sequence). The V segment lost 4 bases and the J segment 7 bases; nucleotides outside the gene matches: 1. The CDR3 region is CASSWTGGNEQFF. CDR3 DNA: TGTGCCAGCAGCTGGACAGGGGGAAATGAGCAGTTCTTC.

The V call is TRBV7-6, the J call TRBJ2-7; D is unresolved. Germline values: CDR1 SGHVS, CDR2 FNYEAQ. Trimming removed 0 bases from V and 6 bases from J, with 6 bases in between. The CDR3 has 12 residues. The CDR3 DNA is TGTGCCAGCAGCTTAGCGGAAAGCGAGCAGTACTTC. This translates into CASSLAESEQYF. Full variable domain (outside the CDR3, taken from reference TRBV7-6 and TRBJ2-7): GAGVSQSPRYKVTKRGQDVALRCDPISGHVSLYWYRQALGQGPEFLTYFNYEAQQDKSGLPNDRFSAERPEGSISTLTIQRTEQRDSAMYRCASSLAESEQYFGPGTRLTVT.

This clonotype was found a few times. This chain joins TRBV7-3 and TRBJ2-2; D unclear. CDR3 length: 12 amino acids. Per germline, CDR1 SGHTA and CDR2 FQGTGA. V lost 5 bases, J lost 7 bases, and 8 bases lay in between. CDR3 loop: CASSMRGGELFF. In DNA form, the CDR3 reads TGTGCCAGCAGCATGCGAGGCGGGGAGCTGTTTTTT.

The rearrangement links TRBV12-5 to TRBJ2-7; TRBD1 agrees at 9 bases. Germline-derived CDR1 and CDR2 are LGHNT and FRNRAP. V gave up 5 bases and J gave up 7 bases; unmatched junction bases: 9. There are 14 residues in the CDR3. The CDR3 bases are TGTGCTAGTGGTCCGGGGACAGGGTTCGGGGAGCAGTACTTC. This codes for CASGPGTGFGEQYF. The entire variable domain, with the rest obtained from reference TRBV12-5 and TRBJ2-7, is as follows: DARVTQTPRHKVTEMGQEVTMRCQPILGHNTVFWYRQTMMQGLELLAYFRNRAPLDDSGMPKDRFSAEMPDATLATLKIQPSEPRDSAVYFCASGPGTGFGEQYFGPGTRLTVT.

The sample holds a few counts of this clonotype. This chain uses TRBV6-2 or TRBV6-3 with TRBJ2-3; D not resolved. The CDR3 runs 12 residues. Trimming pared 6 bases from V and 1 base from J, leaving 5 bases between. Germline V gene sequence: CDR1 MNHEY, CDR2 SVGEGT. Here the CDR3 reads CASRTGTDTQYF. For the CDR3, the DNA is TGTGCCAGCAGGACTGGCACAGATACGCAGTATTTT.

V usage is TRBV10-3 and J usage is TRBJ1-1, with a tentative D call TRBD1 (5 bases). Germline V CDR1 and CDR2: ENHRY, SYGVKD. Trimming pared 10 bases from V and 7 bases from J, leaving 22 bases between. The CDR3 loop spans 14 amino acids. The CDR3 sequence is CATREHKAEIEAFF. The DNA for the CDR3 is TGTGCCACCAGGGAGCACAAGGCGGAGATTGAAGCTTTCTTT.

This rearrangement joins TRBV15 to TRBJ2-6; D is unresolved. This CDR3 region has 14 residues. Germline lookup yields CDR1 LNHNV and CDR2 YYDKDF (reference sequence). V lost 3 bases, J lost 1 base, and 4 bases lay in between. CDR3 in amino acids: CATSRYSGANVLTF. In DNA form, the CDR3 reads TGTGCCACCAGCAGGTATTCTGGGGCCAACGTCCTGACTTTC.